The following is a T cell receptor (beta chain) sequence with its context. Its cognate antigen is unknown. The sample belongs to a study of graft-versus-host responses after intestinal transplantation. Study summary: Transplant types were multivisceral, liver-intestinal, or isolated intestinal. Once they had received anti-thymocyte globulin induction, all recipients took tacrolimus and steroids for roughly three years. Findings of the study overall: Peak circulating GvH clone levels tracked with early post-transplant HvG declines. Allografts of patients with graft-donor T cell macrochimerism showed high graft-versus-host to host-versus-graft clone ratios.

Assay: immunoSEQ multiplex PCR; the TCRdb copy retains only in-frame clones and omits some. The sample carries 23,000 or so clones, about 94% recorded once. The trim removed 0 bases at V and 4 bases at J, leaving 2 bases unmatched. Per the germline V gene, CDR1 is GTSNPN and CDR2 is SVGIG (reference sequence). The CDR3 loop spans 15 amino acids. This sequence originates from a human patient who received an intestinal transplant, so some T cells may come from the graft donor. This chain links TRBV30 with TRBJ2-5; 13 bases agree with TRBD2. Sequenced material: PBMCs, taken approximately 30 days after intestinal transplant. CDR3 residues: CAWSVRTSGRETQYF. The CDR3 DNA follows: TGTGCCTGGAGTGTAAGGACTAGCGGGAGAGAGACCCAGTACTTC.